This paragraph reports one T cell receptor (beta chain). In the original processing: Amplification with reference gene primers provided the estimates of nucleated cell counts. The repertoire was sequenced with immunoSEQ multiplex PCR; TCRdb's copy has only in-frame clones and lacks some. Clonal size and the V and J genes are those of that table, whereas D and trimming came from the DNA. Found here are approximately 670,000 clones, around 89% of them singletons; the top ten hold over 0.2%. CDR1 MNHEY and CDR2 SMNVEV come from the germline V gene (reference sequence). V was clipped by 1 base and J by 8 bases, with 14 bases between them. The CDR3 is 14 residues long. This record belongs to a study of blood T cell repertoires in COVID-19. Across the whole study: The origin of the acute and convalescent COVID-19 samples was the United States, Italy and Spain. PBMCs, B-cell-depleted T cells, or T cells provided the cDNA or gDNA that made up the material.

The V gene is TRBV27, the J gene TRBJ1-1, with D possibly being TRBD1 (5 bases). The source of this sequence is a woman aged 18-29 years with acute or convalescent COVID-19. The sequenced sample was peripheral blood. CDR3 residues: CASSLLDTPREAFF. The CDR3 region has the DNA TGTGCCAGCAGTTTATTGGACACCCCTCGGGAAGCTTTCTTT.